This T cell receptor (beta chain) emerged from a study of blood T cell repertoires in COVID-19. Overall study: The samples span acute and convalescent COVID-19 from the United States, Italy and Spain. PBMCs, B-cell-depleted T cells, or T cells provided the cDNA or gDNA that made up the material.

Profiling relied on immunoSEQ multiplex PCR, and the TCRdb table lists in-frame clones only, not all of them. The sample consists of 250,000 to 300,000 clones, 80% to 90% of them appearing once. V was clipped by 4 bases and J by 0 bases; unmatched bases: 7. The germline V gene encodes CDR1 ENHRY and CDR2 SYGVKD. CDR3 length equals 18 residues. This sequence originates from a man older than 75 with acute or convalescent COVID-19. The sequenced sample was peripheral blood. The V call is TRBV10-3, the J call TRBJ2-1, with TRBD2 matching 12 bases. The CDR3 spells CAISVSSGRVSSYNEQFF. The CDR3 DNA reads TGTGCCATCAGTGTTTCTAGCGGGAGGGTAAGCTCCTACAATGAGCAGTTCTTC.